Sequencing of this TCR beta chain was carried out in a study of identical twins. TCRdb analysed the 5' RACE reads with MiXCR anew, one entry per CDR3 protein. The sample holds more than 350,000 distinct CDR3 sequences, roughly 10% seen once. Study results and limitations: Excess low generation probability was seen in twin-shared out-of-frame alpha sequences.

CDR1 and CDR2 (germline): ENHRY, SYGVKD. The CDR3 sequence is 13 residues long. The V end was cut by 7 bases, the J end by 4 bases, with 12 bases between. This clonotype was picked up a small number of times. Its antigen remains unidentified. Material for sequencing was naive T cells sorted from blood. The gene calls are TRBV10-3 and TRBJ2-3; the D gene is possibly TRBD2 (5 bases). The source is a woman aged 45-65 years in good health. CDR3 in DNA: TGTGCCATCAATCCCGCGGGCTCAGATACGCAGTATTTT. Its protein product is CAINPAGSDTQYF.